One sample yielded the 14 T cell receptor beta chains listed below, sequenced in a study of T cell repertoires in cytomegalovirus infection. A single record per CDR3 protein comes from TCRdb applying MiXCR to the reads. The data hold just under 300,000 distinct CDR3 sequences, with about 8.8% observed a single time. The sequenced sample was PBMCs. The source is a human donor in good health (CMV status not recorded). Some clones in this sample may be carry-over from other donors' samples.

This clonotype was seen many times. In DNA, the CDR3 is TGTGCCAGCAGCGGACAGGGAGGTCAGCCCCAGCATTTT. Its translation is CASSGQGGQPQHF. This chain connects TRBV2 to TRBJ1-5; 8 positions match TRBD1. The CDR3 is made up of 13 amino acids. V was pared by 6 bases and J by 6 bases, with 4 bases of the junction left unmatched. Germline V gives CDR1 SNHLY, CDR2 FYNNEI.

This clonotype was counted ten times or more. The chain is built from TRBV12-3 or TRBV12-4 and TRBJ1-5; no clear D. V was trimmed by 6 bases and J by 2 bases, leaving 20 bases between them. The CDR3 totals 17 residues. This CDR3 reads CASSRRRSGLGNQPQHF. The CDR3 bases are TGTGCCAGCAGCAGGCGACGGTCGGGGTTAGGCAATCAGCCCCAGCATTTT.

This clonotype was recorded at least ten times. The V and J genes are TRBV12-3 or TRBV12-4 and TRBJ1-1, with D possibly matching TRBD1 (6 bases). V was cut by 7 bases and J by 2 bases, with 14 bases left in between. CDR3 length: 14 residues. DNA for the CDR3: TGTGCCAGCATGGTGTGGACAGACAACACTGAAGCTTTCTTT. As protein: CASMVWTDNTEAFF.

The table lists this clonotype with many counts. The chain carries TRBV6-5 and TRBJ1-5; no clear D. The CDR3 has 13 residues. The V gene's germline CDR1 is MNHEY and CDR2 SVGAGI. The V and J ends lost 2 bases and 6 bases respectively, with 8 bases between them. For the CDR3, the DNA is TGTGCCAGCAGTTACGACAACCGTCAGCCCCAGCATTTT. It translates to CASSYDNRQPQHF.

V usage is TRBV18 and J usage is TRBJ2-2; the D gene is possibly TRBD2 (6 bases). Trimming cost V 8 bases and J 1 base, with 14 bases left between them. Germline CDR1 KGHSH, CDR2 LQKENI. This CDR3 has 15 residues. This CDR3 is CASQYSGVNTGELFF. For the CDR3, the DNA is TGTGCCAGCCAATATAGCGGAGTGAACACCGGGGAGCTGTTTTTT. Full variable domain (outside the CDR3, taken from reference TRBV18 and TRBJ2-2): NAGVMQNPRHLVRRRGQEARLRCSPMKGHSHVYWYRQLPEEGLKFMVYLQKENIIDESGMPKERFSAEFPKEGPSILRIQQVVRGDSAAYFCASQYSGVNTGELFFGEGSRLTVL.

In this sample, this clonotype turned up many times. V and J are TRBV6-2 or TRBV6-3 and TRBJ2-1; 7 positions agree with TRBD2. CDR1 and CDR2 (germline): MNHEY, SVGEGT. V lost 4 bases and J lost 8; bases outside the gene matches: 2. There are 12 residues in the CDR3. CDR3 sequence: CASSLLAYEQFF. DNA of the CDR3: TGTGCCAGCAGTTTACTAGCGTATGAGCAGTTCTTC.

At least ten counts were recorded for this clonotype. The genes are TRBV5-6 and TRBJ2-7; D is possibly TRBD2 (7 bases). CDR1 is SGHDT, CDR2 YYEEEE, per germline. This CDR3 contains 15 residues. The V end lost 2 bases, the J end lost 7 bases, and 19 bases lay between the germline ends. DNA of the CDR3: TGTGCCAGCAGCTTTTTCGGGGGGCTAAATCGGGAGCAGTACTTC. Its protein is CASSFFGGLNREQYF.

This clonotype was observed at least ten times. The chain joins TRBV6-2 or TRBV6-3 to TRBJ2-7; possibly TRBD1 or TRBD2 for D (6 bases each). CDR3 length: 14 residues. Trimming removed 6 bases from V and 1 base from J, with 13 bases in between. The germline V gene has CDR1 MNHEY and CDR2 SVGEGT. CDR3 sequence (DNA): TGTGCCAGCAGCCCTCGGGGGCTTTCCTACGAGCAGTACTTC. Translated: CASSPRGLSYEQYF.

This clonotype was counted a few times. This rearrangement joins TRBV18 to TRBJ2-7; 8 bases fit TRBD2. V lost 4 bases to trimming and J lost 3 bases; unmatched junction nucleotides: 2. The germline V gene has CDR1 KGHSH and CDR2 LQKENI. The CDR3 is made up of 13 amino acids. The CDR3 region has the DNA TGTGCCAGCTCACAAACTAGCGGCTACGAGCAGTACTTC. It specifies CASSQTSGYEQYF.

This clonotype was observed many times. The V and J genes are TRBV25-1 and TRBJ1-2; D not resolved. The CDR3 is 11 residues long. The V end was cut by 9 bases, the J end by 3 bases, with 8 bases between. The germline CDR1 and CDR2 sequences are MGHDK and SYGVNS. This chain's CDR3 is CASRADYGYTF. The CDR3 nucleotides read TGTGCCAGTCGGGCCGACTATGGCTACACCTTC.

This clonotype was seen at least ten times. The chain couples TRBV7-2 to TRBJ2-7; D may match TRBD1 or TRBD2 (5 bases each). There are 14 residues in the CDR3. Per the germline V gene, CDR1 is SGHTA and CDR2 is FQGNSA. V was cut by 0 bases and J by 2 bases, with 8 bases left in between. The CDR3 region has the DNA TGTGCCAGCAGCTTAGCGCCGGGACCCTACGAGCAGTACGTC. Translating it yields CASSLAPGPYEQYV.

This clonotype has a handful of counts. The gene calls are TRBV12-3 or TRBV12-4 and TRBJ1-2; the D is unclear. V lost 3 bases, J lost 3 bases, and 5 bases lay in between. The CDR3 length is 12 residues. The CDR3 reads CASSLQYYGYTF. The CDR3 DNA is TGTGCCAGCAGTTTGCAGTACTATGGCTACACCTTC.

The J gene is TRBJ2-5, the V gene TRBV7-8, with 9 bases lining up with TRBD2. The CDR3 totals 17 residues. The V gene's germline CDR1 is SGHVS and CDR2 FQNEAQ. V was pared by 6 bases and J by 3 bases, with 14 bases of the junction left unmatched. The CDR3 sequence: CASSLGVGGGAKETQYF. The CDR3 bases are TGTGCCAGCAGTCTAGGGGTTGGCGGGGGGGCGAAAGAGACCCAGTACTTC.

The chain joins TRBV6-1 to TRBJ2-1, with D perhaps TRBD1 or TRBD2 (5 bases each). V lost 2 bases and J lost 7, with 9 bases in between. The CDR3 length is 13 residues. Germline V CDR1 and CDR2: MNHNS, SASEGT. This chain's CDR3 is CASSESGGNEQFF. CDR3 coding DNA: TGTGCCAGCAGTGAATCTGGGGGTAATGAGCAGTTCTTC.